The entry below gives a single T cell receptor beta chain sequence along with its context. Per the study methods: For nucleated cells, counts were estimated from reference gene primer amplification. TCRdb's copy holds only in-frame clones and misses some; the assay was immunoSEQ multiplex PCR. The V and J calls and clone size were taken over from that table, and D and trimming were inferred from the DNA. The table includes around 270,000 clones, about 86% detected once. This record comes from a study of blood T cell repertoires in COVID-19. Study as a whole: The samples span acute and convalescent COVID-19 from the United States, Italy and Spain. PBMCs, B-cell-depleted T cells, or T cells provided the cDNA or gDNA that made up the material.

Germline values: CDR1 MNHEY, CDR2 SVGAGI. Trimming removed 2 bases at V and 3 bases at J, with 14 bases between. This CDR3 is built from 16 residues. The chain uses TRBV6-5 and TRBJ2-1, with a tentative D call TRBD2 (6 bases). The receptor's source is a person between 65 and 79 years old with COVID-19, enrolled during active disease. Sample: peripheral blood. CDR3 sequence: CASSYQGLSNYNEQFF. Here the CDR3 DNA reads TGTGCCAGCAGTTACCAGGGACTCTCCAACTACAATGAGCAGTTCTTC.